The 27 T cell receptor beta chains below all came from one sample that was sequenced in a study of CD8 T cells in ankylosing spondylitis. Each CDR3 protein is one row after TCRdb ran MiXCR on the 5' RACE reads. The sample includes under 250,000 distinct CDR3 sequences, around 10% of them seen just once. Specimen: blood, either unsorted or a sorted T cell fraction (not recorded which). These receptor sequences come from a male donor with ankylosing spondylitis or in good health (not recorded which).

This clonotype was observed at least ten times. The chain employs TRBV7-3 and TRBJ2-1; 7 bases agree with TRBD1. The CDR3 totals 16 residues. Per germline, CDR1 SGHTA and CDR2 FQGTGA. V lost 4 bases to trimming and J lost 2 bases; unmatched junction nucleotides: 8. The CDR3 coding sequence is TGTGCCAGCAGCTCCCGACAGGGCCTTCCCTACAATGAGCAGTTCTTC. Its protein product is CASSSRQGLPYNEQFF.

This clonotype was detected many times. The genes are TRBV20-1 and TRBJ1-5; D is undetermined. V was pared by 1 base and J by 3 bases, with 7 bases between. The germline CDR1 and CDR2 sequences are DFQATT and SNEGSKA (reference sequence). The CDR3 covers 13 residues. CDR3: CSARGQFNQPQHF. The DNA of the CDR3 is TGCAGTGCTAGAGGGCAGTTCAATCAGCCCCAGCATTTT.

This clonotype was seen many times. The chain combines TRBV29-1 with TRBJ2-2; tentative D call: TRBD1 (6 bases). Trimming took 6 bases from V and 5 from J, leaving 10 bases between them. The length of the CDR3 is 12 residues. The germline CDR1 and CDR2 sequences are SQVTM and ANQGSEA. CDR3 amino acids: CSVPTGTGELFF. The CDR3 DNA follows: TGCAGCGTACCCACAGGGACCGGGGAGCTGTTTTTT.

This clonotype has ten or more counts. CDR3 loop: CASSPLLLGGGDNEQFF. The CDR3, as DNA: TGTGCCAGCAGTCCCCTCCTTCTGGGCGGGGGGGACAATGAGCAGTTCTTC. The genes are TRBV27 and TRBJ2-1; the match to TRBD2 covers 9 bases. Germline V gene sequence: CDR1 MNHEY, CDR2 SMNVEV (reference sequence). This CDR3 spans 17 amino acids. The J segment lost 5 bases and the V segment lost 5 bases, leaving 13 bases of the junction unmatched.

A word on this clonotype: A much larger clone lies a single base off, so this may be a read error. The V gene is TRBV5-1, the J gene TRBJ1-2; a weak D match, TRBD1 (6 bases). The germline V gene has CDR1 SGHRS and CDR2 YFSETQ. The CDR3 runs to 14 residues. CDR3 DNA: TGCACCAGCAGCTTGGAAACAGGGACGGGGGGCTACACCTTC. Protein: CTSSLETGTGGYTF.

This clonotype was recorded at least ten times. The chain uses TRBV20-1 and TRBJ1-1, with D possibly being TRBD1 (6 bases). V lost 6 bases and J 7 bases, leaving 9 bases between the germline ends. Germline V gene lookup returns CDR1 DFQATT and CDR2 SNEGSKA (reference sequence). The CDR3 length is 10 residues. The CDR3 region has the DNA TGCAGTGCCGGGACAAGTGAAGCTTTCTTT. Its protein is CSAGTSEAFF.

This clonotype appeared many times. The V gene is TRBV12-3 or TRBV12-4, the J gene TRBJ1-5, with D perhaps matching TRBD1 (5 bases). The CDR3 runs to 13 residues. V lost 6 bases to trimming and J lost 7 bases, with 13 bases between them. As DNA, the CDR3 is TGTGCCAGCAGACGGGGCCGGGGGCAGCCCCAGCATTTT. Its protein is CASRRGRGQPQHF.

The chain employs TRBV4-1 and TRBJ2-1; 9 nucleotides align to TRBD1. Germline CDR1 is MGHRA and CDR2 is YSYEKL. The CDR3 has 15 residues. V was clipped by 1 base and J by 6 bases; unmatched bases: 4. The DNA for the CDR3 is TGCGCCAGCAGCCAAGTCGAGACAGGGGGCAATGAGCAGTTCTTC. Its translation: CASSQVETGGNEQFF.

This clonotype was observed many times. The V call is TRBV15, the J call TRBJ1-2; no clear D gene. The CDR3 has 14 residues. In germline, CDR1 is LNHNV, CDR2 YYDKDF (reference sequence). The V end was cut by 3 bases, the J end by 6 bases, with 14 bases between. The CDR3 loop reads CATSREGRGNGYTF. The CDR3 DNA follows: TGTGCCACCAGCAGGGAGGGTCGGGGTAATGGCTACACCTTC.

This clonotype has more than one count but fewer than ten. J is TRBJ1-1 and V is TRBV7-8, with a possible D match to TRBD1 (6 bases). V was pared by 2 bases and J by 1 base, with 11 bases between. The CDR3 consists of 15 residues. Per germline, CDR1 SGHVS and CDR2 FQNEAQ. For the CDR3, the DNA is TGTGCCAGCAGCTTATCCGGACAGACGAACACTGAAGCTTTCTTT. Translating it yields CASSLSGQTNTEAFF.

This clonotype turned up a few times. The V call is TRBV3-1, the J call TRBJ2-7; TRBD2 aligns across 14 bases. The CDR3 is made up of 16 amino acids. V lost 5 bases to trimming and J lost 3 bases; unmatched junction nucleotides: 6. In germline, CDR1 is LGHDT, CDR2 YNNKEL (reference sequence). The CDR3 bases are TGTGCCAGCAGCAGCGGGACTAGCGGGAGTGTCTACGAGCAGTACTTC. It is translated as CASSSGTSGSVYEQYF.

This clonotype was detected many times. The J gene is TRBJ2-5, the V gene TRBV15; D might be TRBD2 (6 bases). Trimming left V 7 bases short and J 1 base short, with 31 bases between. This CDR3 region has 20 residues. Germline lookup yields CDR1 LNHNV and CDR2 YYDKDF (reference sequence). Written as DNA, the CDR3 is TGTGCCACCACCACGTCCCGGGAGCGCGACATTTTTAAACTCCAAGAGACCCAGTACTTC. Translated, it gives CATTTSRERDIFKLQETQYF. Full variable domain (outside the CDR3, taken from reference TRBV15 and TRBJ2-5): DAMVIQNPRYQVTQFGKPVTLSCSQTLNHNVMYWYQQKSSQAPKLLFHYYDKDFNNEADTPDNFQSRRPNTSFCFLDIRSPGLGDTAMYLCATTTSRERDIFKLQETQYFGPGTRLLVL.

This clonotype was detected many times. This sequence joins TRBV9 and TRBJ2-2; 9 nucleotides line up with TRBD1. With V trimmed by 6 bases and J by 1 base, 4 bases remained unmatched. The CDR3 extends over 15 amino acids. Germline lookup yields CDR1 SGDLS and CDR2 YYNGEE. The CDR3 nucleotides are TGTGCCAGCAATCCGGGACAGGGGAACACCGGGGAGCTGTTTTTT. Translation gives CASNPGQGNTGELFF.

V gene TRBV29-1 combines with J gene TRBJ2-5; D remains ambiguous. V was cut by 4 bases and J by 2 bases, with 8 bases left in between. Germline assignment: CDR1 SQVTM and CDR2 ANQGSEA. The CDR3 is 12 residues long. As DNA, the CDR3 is TGCAGCGTTGTAGGATCGCAAGAGACCCAGTACTTC. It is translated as CSVVGSQETQYF.

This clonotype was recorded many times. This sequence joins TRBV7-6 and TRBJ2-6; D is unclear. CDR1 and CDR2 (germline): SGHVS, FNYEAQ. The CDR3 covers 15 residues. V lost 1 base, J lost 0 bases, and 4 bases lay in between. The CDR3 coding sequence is TGTGCCAGCAGCTTAGAGAGCTCTGGGGCCAACGTCCTGACTTTC. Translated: CASSLESSGANVLTF.

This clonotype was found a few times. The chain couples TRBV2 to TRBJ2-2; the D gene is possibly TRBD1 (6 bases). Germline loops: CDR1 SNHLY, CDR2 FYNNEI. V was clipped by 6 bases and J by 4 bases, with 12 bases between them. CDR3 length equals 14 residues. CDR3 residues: CASRTGAGTGELFF. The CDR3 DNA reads TGTGCCAGCAGGACAGGCGCGGGCACCGGGGAGCTGTTTTTT.

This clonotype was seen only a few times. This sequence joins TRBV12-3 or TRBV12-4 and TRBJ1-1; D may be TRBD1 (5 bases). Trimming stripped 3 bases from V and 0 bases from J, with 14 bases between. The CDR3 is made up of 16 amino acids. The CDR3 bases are TGTGCCAGCAGTTTTGCAGGGTTGTCAGTGAACACTGAAGCTTTCTTT. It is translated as CASSFAGLSVNTEAFF.

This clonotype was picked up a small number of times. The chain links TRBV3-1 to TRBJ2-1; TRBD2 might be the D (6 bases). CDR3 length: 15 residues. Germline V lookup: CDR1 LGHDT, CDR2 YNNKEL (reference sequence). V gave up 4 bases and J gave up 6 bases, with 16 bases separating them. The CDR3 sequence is CASSRHGGSVNEQFF. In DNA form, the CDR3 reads TGTGCCAGCAGCCGCCACGGAGGGAGCGTCAATGAGCAGTTCTTC.

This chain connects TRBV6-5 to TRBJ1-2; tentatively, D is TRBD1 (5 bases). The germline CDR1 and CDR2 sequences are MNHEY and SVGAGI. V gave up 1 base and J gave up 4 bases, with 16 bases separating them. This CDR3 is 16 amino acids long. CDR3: CASSYLGTIQVYGYTF. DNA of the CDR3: TGTGCCAGCAGTTACTTGGGGACCATACAAGTCTATGGCTACACCTTC.

The CDR3 coding sequence is TGTGCCAGCAGCGTAGGGGTGGGATGGGGCACTGAAGCTTTCTTT. Protein: CASSVGVGWGTEAFF. This chain joins TRBV9 and TRBJ1-1; D not certain. The V gene's germline CDR1 is SGDLS and CDR2 YYNGEE. This CDR3 is 15 amino acids long. V shed 0 bases and J shed 4 bases, with 13 bases lying between them.

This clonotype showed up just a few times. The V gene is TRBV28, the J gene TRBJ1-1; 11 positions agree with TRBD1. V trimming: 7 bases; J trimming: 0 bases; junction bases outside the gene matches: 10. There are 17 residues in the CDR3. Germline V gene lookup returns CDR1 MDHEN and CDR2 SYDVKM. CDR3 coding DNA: TGTGCCAGCATTAAATGGGGGACAGGGGGAATGAACACTGAAGCTTTCTTT. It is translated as CASIKWGTGGMNTEAFF.

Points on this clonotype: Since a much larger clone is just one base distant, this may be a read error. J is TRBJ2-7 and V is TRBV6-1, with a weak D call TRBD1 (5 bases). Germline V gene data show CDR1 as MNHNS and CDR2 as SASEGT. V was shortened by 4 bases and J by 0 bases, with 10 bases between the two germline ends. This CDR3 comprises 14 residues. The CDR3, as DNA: TGTGCCAGCAGTGGGCGACAGAGCTCCTACGAGCAGTACTTC. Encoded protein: CASSGRQSSYEQYF.

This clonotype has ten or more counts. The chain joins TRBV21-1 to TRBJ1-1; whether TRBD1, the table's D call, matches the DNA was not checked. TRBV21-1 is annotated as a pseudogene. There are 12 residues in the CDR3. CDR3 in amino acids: CASSKGGGEAFF. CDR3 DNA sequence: TGTGCCAGCAGCAAAGGAGGGGGGGAAGCTTTCTTT.

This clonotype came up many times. The CDR3 DNA sequence: TGCGCCAGCAGCTTGGAACTAGCGACCGACAATGAGCAGTTCTTC. This gives the protein CASSLELATDNEQFF. V gene TRBV5-1 combines with J gene TRBJ2-1; TRBD2 aligns across 7 bases. Germline lookup yields CDR1 SGHRS and CDR2 YFSETQ. J was trimmed by 5 bases and V by 0 bases; bases with no gene match: 5. This CDR3 region has 15 residues. Supplemented by reference TRBV5-1 and TRBJ2-1, the full variable domain reads KAGVTQTPRYLIKTRGQQVTLSCSPISGHRSVSWYQQTPGQGLQFLFEYFSETQRNKGNFPGRFSGRQFSNSRSEMNVSTLELGDSALYLCASSLELATDNEQFFGPGTRLTVL.

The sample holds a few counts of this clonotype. DNA of the CDR3: TGTGCCAGCGGGGCCCCGGGACAGGTTAATCAGCCCCAGCATTTT. This gives the protein CASGAPGQVNQPQHF. This chain joins TRBV27 and TRBJ1-5; 8 bases map to TRBD1. CDR1 MNHEY and CDR2 SMNVEV come from the germline V gene (reference sequence). The junction had 10 bases not matched to a gene; V was cut back by 8 bases and J by 4 bases. This CDR3 is built from 15 residues.

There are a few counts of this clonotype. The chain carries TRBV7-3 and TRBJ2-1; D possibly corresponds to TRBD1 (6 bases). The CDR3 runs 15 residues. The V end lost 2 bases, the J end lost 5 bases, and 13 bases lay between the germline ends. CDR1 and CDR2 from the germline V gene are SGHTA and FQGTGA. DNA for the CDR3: TGTGCCAGCAGCTTAGGCACGGACAGACACAATGAGCAGTTCTTC. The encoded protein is CASSLGTDRHNEQFF.

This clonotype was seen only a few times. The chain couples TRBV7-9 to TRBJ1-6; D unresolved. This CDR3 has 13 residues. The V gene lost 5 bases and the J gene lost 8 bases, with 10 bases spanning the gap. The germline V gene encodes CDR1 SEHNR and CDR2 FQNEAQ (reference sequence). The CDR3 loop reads CASSPGPDSPLHF. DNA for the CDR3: TGTGCCAGCAGCCCCGGACCCGATTCACCCCTCCACTTT.